The 21 T cell receptor beta chains presented below share a single source sample, sequenced in a study of Graves' ophthalmopathy and Graves' hyperthyroidism. The TCR beta CDR3 regions underwent amplification from RNA transcripts. HTBI primers were used in a first-round RT-PCR, which preceded a second-round multiplex PCR. TCRdb reanalysed the multiplex PCR reads using MiXCR and keeps one entry per CDR3 protein. The sample consists of around 1,200,000 distinct CDR3 sequences, roughly two fifths of them appearing once. Sequenced material: peripheral blood or thyroid tissue (not recorded which). The source of these receptors is an adult man with Graves' hyperthyroidism.

This clonotype was counted a few times. The chain links TRBV14 to TRBJ2-7; maybe TRBD1 (5 bases). This CDR3 has 19 residues. Germline V CDR1 and CDR2: SGHDN, FVKESK. V was cut by 2 bases and J by 4 bases, with 27 bases left in between. The CDR3: CASSQPPPTVPGSRYEQYF. CDR3 coding DNA: TGTGCCAGCAGCCAACCACCACCGACAGTCCCAGGTAGCCGTTACGAGCAGTACTTC. Combining the CDR3 with reference TRBV14 and TRBJ2-7 gives the whole variable domain EAGVTQFPSHSVIEKGQTVTLRCDPISGHDNLYWYRRVMGKEIKFLLHFVKESKQDESGMPNNRFLAERTGGTYSTLKVQPAELEDSGVYFCASSQPPPTVPGSRYEQYFGPGTRLTVT.

Turning to this clonotype: One junction end does not reproduce the germline sequence, and a read error may be involved. This chain links TRBV10-3 with TRBJ1-1, with D hard to call. The germline V gene has CDR1 ENHRY and CDR2 SYGVKD. This CDR3 region has 15 residues. In nucleotides, the CDR3 is TGTGCCAGCAGTTCCCACCTCAGGCCGAACACTGAAGCTTTCTTT. Protein: CASSSHLRPNTEAFF.

This clonotype was observed many times. The chain carries TRBV7-9 and TRBJ2-7; either TRBD1 or TRBD2 may supply D (5 bases each). The CDR3 has 15 amino acids. V dropped 3 bases and J dropped 0 bases, with 12 bases sitting between them. Germline V gene lookup returns CDR1 SEHNR and CDR2 FQNEAQ (reference sequence). CDR3: CASSLSVGVSYEQYF. The CDR3 DNA reads as TGTGCCAGCAGCTTGTCCGTGGGGGTCTCCTACGAGCAGTACTTC.

The chain is built from TRBV7-2 and TRBJ2-5, with D maybe TRBD2 (6 bases). CDR1 and CDR2 from the germline V gene are SGHTA and FQGNSA. The V and J ends lost 3 bases and 0 bases respectively, with 11 bases between them. CDR3 size: 15 residues. The CDR3 DNA follows: TGTGCCAGCAGCTTTGACCGGGAGTACCAAGAGACCCAGTACTTC. Encoded protein: CASSFDREYQETQYF.

The table lists this clonotype with many counts. The rearrangement uses TRBV9 and TRBJ1-2; 9 bases line up with TRBD1. Germline V CDR1 and CDR2: SGDLS, YYNGEE. V lost 1 base, J lost 6 bases, and 4 bases stayed unmatched. This CDR3 spans 14 amino acids. Here the CDR3 reads CASSVTGGLDGYTF. The DNA of the CDR3 is TGTGCCAGCAGCGTAACAGGGGGCTTGGATGGCTACACCTTC.

This clonotype was counted at least ten times. CDR3: CSATRAGAQETQYF. CDR3 coding DNA: TGCAGCGCGACTAGAGCAGGGGCTCAAGAGACCCAGTACTTC. This chain links TRBV29-1 with TRBJ2-5; D tentatively reads TRBD1 or TRBD2 (6 bases each). In germline, CDR1 is SQVTM, CDR2 ANQGSEA. The V end lost 7 bases, the J end lost 2 bases, and 17 bases lay between the germline ends. The CDR3 is made up of 14 amino acids. Full variable domain (remainder filled in from reference TRBV29-1 and TRBJ2-5): SAVISQKPSRDICQRGTSLTIQCQVDSQVTMMFWYRQQPGQSLTLIATANQGSEATYESGFVIDKFPISRPNLTFSTLTVSNMSPEDSSIYLCSATRAGAQETQYFGPGTRLLVL.

The rearrangement joins TRBV19 to TRBJ1-2; D unresolved. Trimming removed 6 bases at V and 8 bases at J, with 28 bases between. Germline loops: CDR1 LNHDA, CDR2 SQIVND (reference sequence). The CDR3 contains 17 residues. CDR3 coding DNA: TGTGCCAGTAGCCAAATCCCAGGCCCGGGAAAGGAGAGCGGCTACACCTTC. Amino acid sequence: CASSQIPGPGKESGYTF.

The sample holds many counts of this clonotype. The rearrangement links TRBV15 to TRBJ2-6; TRBD2 matches 10 bases. Germline CDR1 is LNHNV and CDR2 is YYDKDF (reference sequence). CDR3 length: 19 residues. The J segment lost 4 bases and the V segment lost 0 bases, leaving 9 bases of the junction unmatched. Written as DNA, the CDR3 is TGTGCCACCAGCAGAGATGGGCCTAGCGGGAGATCCGGGGCCAACGTCCTGACTTTC. It specifies CATSRDGPSGRSGANVLTF.

This clonotype was seen ten or more times. V and J are TRBV7-8 and TRBJ1-2; D is undetermined. The V gene lost 3 bases and the J gene lost 3 bases, with 5 bases spanning the gap. Germline lookup yields CDR1 SGHVS and CDR2 FQNEAQ. The CDR3 loop spans 12 amino acids. In nucleotides, the CDR3 is TGTGCCAGCAGCTTTGAGGACTATGGCTACACCTTC. It translates to CASSFEDYGYTF.

The rearrangement joins TRBV29-1 to TRBJ1-2; TRBD1 might be the D (6 bases). Between the trimmed V and J ends, which lost 0 bases and 2 bases, there was a span of 13 bases. There are 15 residues in the CDR3. Looked up from germline, CDR1 is SQVTM and CDR2 is ANQGSEA. CDR3 DNA: TGCAGCGTTGAAGAGGACAGTCTTTTAAACTATGGCTACACCTTC. Protein: CSVEEDSLLNYGYTF.

The J gene is TRBJ1-5, the V gene TRBV7-9; TRBD1 matches at 12 bases. CDR3 length: 14 amino acids. V shed 5 bases and J 11 bases; nucleotides not matched to a gene: 7. Germline V gene sequence: CDR1 SEHNR, CDR2 FQNEAQ (reference sequence). CDR3: CASSGTGGAETQHF. The DNA for the CDR3 is TGTGCCAGCAGCGGGACAGGGGGCGCGGAGACCCAGCATTTT.

This chain uses TRBV11-1 with TRBJ2-3; D perhaps matches TRBD1 (5 bases). Trimming shortened V by 1 base and J by 5 bases, and 13 bases separated the two germline ends. The length of the CDR3 is 15 residues. Germline CDR1 and CDR2: SGHAT and FQDESV (reference sequence). The CDR3 DNA reads TGTGCCAGCAGCTTAGGGACACGGCCAGGAGATACGCAGTATTTT. Translating gives CASSLGTRPGDTQYF.

This clonotype was recorded many times. CDR3 region: CSARPGYTEAFF. CDR3 nucleotides: TGCAGTGCTAGGCCGGGCTACACTGAAGCTTTCTTT. The rearrangement uses TRBV20-1 and TRBJ1-1, with unresolved D. Per germline, CDR1 DFQATT and CDR2 SNEGSKA (reference sequence). The CDR3 runs 12 residues. V dropped 3 bases and J dropped 3 bases, with 8 bases sitting between them.

The genes are TRBV12-3 or TRBV12-4 and TRBJ1-3; TRBD1 matches at 7 bases. V lost 2 bases and J lost 4; bases outside the gene matches: 2. This CDR3 has 14 residues. Here the CDR3 reads CASSLRGLGNTIYF. For the CDR3, the DNA is TGTGCCAGCAGTTTAAGGGGGCTCGGAAACACCATATATTTT.

In its sample, this clonotype was seen many times. The rearrangement uses TRBV20-1 and TRBJ2-7, with 10 bases fitting TRBD2. J gave up 6 bases and V 3 bases, and 11 bases lay outside the gene matches. Germline V CDR1 and CDR2: DFQATT, SNEGSKA (reference sequence). The CDR3 consists of 15 residues. Here the CDR3 reads CSASASGSISFEQYF. The CDR3 nucleotides are TGCAGTGCTAGCGCTAGCGGGAGCATCTCGTTCGAGCAGTACTTC.

The sample holds a few counts of this clonotype. The CDR3 DNA sequence: TGTGCCAGCAGTTTACATGGGGACACGAAAACTGAAGCTTTCTTT. Residues: CASSLHGDTKTEAFF. The chain is built from TRBV27 and TRBJ1-1, with D maybe TRBD1 (6 bases). With 2 bases removed from V and 5 bases from J, the gap between germline ends came to 15 bases. The CDR3 spans 15 residues. Germline loops: CDR1 MNHEY, CDR2 SMNVEV (reference sequence).

The rearrangement uses TRBV20-1 and TRBJ2-7; 14 bases match TRBD2. This CDR3 has 15 residues. From germline, CDR1 is DFQATT and CDR2 SNEGSKA (reference sequence). Trimming at V came to 3 bases and at J to 4 bases, leaving 5 bases not matched to a gene. The CDR3 nucleotides are TGCAGTGCTAGTGTGGGACTAGCGGGAGTATACGAGCAGTACTTC. Translated: CSASVGLAGVYEQYF.

This clonotype came up many times. The chain carries TRBV19 and TRBJ2-2, with TRBD1 matching over 7 bases. Looked up from germline, CDR1 is LNHDA and CDR2 is SQIVND (reference sequence). This CDR3 region has 15 residues. The V segment lost 10 bases and the J segment 0 bases; nucleotides outside the gene matches: 8. DNA of the CDR3: TGTGCCACCTTGTCCGGGACAGCGAACACCGGGGAGCTGTTTTTT. It specifies CATLSGTANTGELFF.

This clonotype was detected many times. This chain uses TRBV2 with TRBJ2-5; 11 nucleotides align to TRBD2. CDR1 and CDR2 from the germline V gene are SNHLY and FYNNEI. CDR3 length: 18 residues. The J segment lost 1 base and the V segment lost 4 bases, leaving 11 bases of the junction unmatched. The CDR3 DNA follows: TGTGCCAGCAGTGCTCTAGCGGGGGGCCTATCGATCCAAGAGACCCAGTACTTC. It is translated as CASSALAGGLSIQETQYF. Full variable domain (missing parts from reference TRBV2 and TRBJ2-5): EPEVTQTPSHQVTQMGQEVILRCVPISNHLYFYWYRQILGQKVEFLVSFYNNEISEKSEIFDDQFSVERPDGSNFTLKIRSTKLEDSAMYFCASSALAGGLSIQETQYFGPGTRLLVL.

V is TRBV7-2 and J is TRBJ2-5, with 10 nucleotides matching TRBD1. Trimming removed 5 bases from V and 9 bases from J; junction bases left unmatched: 15. CDR1 is SGHTA, CDR2 FQGNSA, per germline. The CDR3 totals 16 residues. CDR3 nucleotide sequence: TGTGCCAGCAGCCCCGGGGGGACAGGGGATTGGGAGGCCCAGTACTTC. Translation gives CASSPGGTGDWEAQYF.

This clonotype was observed a single time. A much larger clone lies one base from this, so it may be a read error. The DNA of the CDR3 is TGTGCCAACAGCGAGGACAGTACGGGCGAGCAGTACTTC. This sequence encodes CANSEDSTGEQYF. The rearrangement uses TRBV9 and TRBJ2-7; D is possibly TRBD1 (6 bases). The CDR3 spans 13 residues. From germline, CDR1 is SGDLS and CDR2 YYNGEE.